This TCR beta chain was recovered during a study of blood T cell repertoires in COVID-19. Background on the study: T cells, B-cell-depleted T cells, or PBMCs supplied cDNA or gDNA.

TCRdb's copy holds only in-frame clones and misses some; the assay was immunoSEQ multiplex PCR. The sample contains some 76,000 clones, approximately 89% of which appear only once. Germline CDR1 and CDR2: MNHNS and SASEGT. Losses at the gene ends were 1 base for V and 5 bases for J; bases not matched to a gene: 5. This CDR3 contains 16 residues. Sequencing used peripheral blood. The sequence derives from a human donor in a cohort sampled during active COVID-19. The chain has TRBV6-1 and TRBJ2-2, with TRBD1 identical over 9 bases. Written as DNA, the CDR3 is TGTGCCAGCAGTGAAGGGACAGGGGCTCGGACCGGGGAGCTGTTTTTT. This gives the protein CASSEGTGARTGELFF.